These 27 T cell receptor beta chains came from one sample sequenced in a study of T-cell reconstitution after alpha-beta-depleted transplantation in children. Molecular barcoding with unique molecular identifiers was used for the TCRbeta library. One entry per CDR3 protein, called by TCRdb with MiXCR from the PCR reads. This sample yields fewer than 450,000 distinct CDR3 sequences, of which 15% to 20% are seen a single time; around 38% belongs to the top ten. The sequenced sample was PBMCs, mostly from graft donor cells, obtained 360 days after TCRalphabeta/CD19-depleted stem cell transplant. The receptors come from a male patient aged 2-15 years who had a stem cell transplant for acute lymphoblastic leukemia, so the T cells may come from the graft donor.

This clonotype was detected a few times. The V call is TRBV6-2 or TRBV6-3, the J call TRBJ2-5, with D possibly being TRBD2 (6 bases). CDR1 and CDR2 (germline): MNHEY, SVGEGT. Trimming removed 2 bases at V and 5 bases at J, with 18 bases between. The CDR3 extends over 16 amino acids. CDR3 DNA sequence: TGTGCCAGCAGTTACAGTCGTGGGAGGCACATCGAGACCCAGTACTTC. It encodes CASSYSRGRHIETQYF.

In its sample, this clonotype was seen a few times. J is TRBJ2-5 and V is TRBV28, with TRBD1 identical over 7 bases. The CDR3 totals 15 residues. Germline-derived CDR1 and CDR2 are MDHEN and SYDVKM. Trimming took 3 bases from V and 4 from J; bases not matched to a gene: 8. CDR3 nucleotide sequence: TGTGCCAGCAGTTTTACCTCACAGGGGCGAGAGACCCAGTACTTC. Its protein product is CASSFTSQGRETQYF.

Remarks on this clonotype: The junction differs from germline at one of its ends, possibly a read error. The chain has TRBV3-1 and TRBJ2-1; possible D gene TRBD2, 6 bases. The CDR3 covers 15 residues. CDR1 is LGHDT and CDR2 is YNNKEL in the germline V gene (reference sequence). The CDR3: CASCPPGLFYNEQSF. The CDR3 bases are TGTGCCAGCTGCCCCCCGGGACTCTTCTACAATGAGCAGTCCTTC.

CDR3 sequence reads: CASSFHRGGEQYF. DNA of the CDR3: TGTGCCAGCAGCTTTCACAGGGGTGGGGAGCAGTACTTC. The chain combines TRBV5-6 with TRBJ2-7; 7 bases are a match to TRBD1. J lost 7 bases, V lost 2 bases, and 6 bases had no gene match. The germline CDR1 and CDR2 sequences are SGHDT and YYEEEE. The CDR3 consists of 13 residues.

This clonotype was seen many times. CDR3: CASSLWMGNSPLHF. CDR3 DNA: TGTGCCAGCAGTTTATGGATGGGGAATTCACCCCTCCACTTT. V is TRBV28 and J is TRBJ1-6; D gene unclear. V was pared by 0 bases and J by 7 bases, with 7 bases between. This CDR3 has 14 amino acids. Germline-derived CDR1 and CDR2 are MDHEN and SYDVKM. The variable domain in full, completed from reference TRBV28 and TRBJ1-6, reads DVKVTQSSRYLVKRTGEKVFLECVQDMDHENMFWYRQDPGLGLRLIYFSYDVKMKEKGDIPEGYSVSREKKERFSLILESASTNQTSMYLCASSLWMGNSPLHFGNGTRLTVT.

This rearrangement joins TRBV4-3 to TRBJ2-6; D call uncertain. The CDR3 extends over 19 amino acids. Germline V gene data show CDR1 as LGHNA and CDR2 as YSLEER. With 0 bases removed from V and 0 bases from J, the gap between germline ends came to 15 bases. The CDR3 is CASSQEKALTLSGANVLTF. The CDR3 DNA follows: TGCGCCAGCAGCCAAGAAAAGGCCCTGACCCTCTCTGGGGCCAACGTCCTGACTTTC.

The CDR3 DNA is TGCGCCAGCAGCTTGGGGGCTAGCGGGATTTACGATGAGCAGTTCTTC. Protein sequence: CASSLGASGIYDEQFF. V usage is TRBV5-1 and J usage is TRBJ2-1; 9 positions match TRBD2. Trimming removed 0 bases from V and 8 bases from J; junction bases left unmatched: 9. The CDR3 contains 16 residues. Germline CDR1 is SGHRS and CDR2 is YFSETQ.

The CDR3 sequence: CAIRGVDPYNEQFF. As DNA, the CDR3 is TGTGCCATCAGGGGGGTTGACCCCTACAATGAGCAGTTCTTC. The chain recombines TRBV10-3 with TRBJ2-1; the D gene could be TRBD1 or TRBD2 (5 bases each). CDR3 size: 14 residues. Germline CDR1 and CDR2: ENHRY and SYGVKD. Trimming left V 6 bases short and J 2 bases short, with 11 bases between.

This chain joins TRBV4-2 and TRBJ2-7; a weak D match, TRBD2 (6 bases). CDR1 LGHNA and CDR2 YNFKEQ come from the germline V gene. Trimming left V 0 bases short and J 9 bases short, with 15 bases between. This CDR3 has 14 amino acids. The chain's CDR3 is CASSQEVGRTAQYF. CDR3 nucleotide sequence: TGTGCCAGCAGCCAAGAGGTGGGGAGGACGGCGCAGTACTTC.

This clonotype appeared many times. The chain carries TRBV5-6 and TRBJ2-4, with a possible D match to TRBD1 (6 bases). V was trimmed by 0 bases and J by 12 bases, leaving 16 bases between them. Germline V gene data show CDR1 as SGHDT and CDR2 as YYEEEE. The CDR3 spans 14 residues. DNA of the CDR3: TGTGCCAGCAGCTTGGCCAACCTACAGGGAGCTCAGTACTTC. Its translation: CASSLANLQGAQYF. Full variable domain (remainder filled in from reference TRBV5-6 and TRBJ2-4): DAGVTQSPTHLIKTRGQQVTLRCSPKSGHDTVSWYQQALGQGPQFIFQYYEEEERQRGNFPDRFSGHQFPNYSSELNVNALLLGDSALYLCASSLANLQGAQYFGAGTRLSVL.

This clonotype showed up just a few times. The rearrangement joins TRBV6-5 to TRBJ2-7, with D unresolved. The CDR3 contains 15 residues. Germline CDR1 and CDR2: MNHEY and SVGAGI. Deletions cut 0 bases from V and 2 bases from J, with 11 bases between. The DNA of the CDR3 is TGTGCCAGCAGTTACTCGAATGGCCCAGCCTACGAGCAGTACTTC. This codes for CASSYSNGPAYEQYF.

This chain uses TRBV15 with TRBJ2-4; 8 nucleotides line up with TRBD1. The V gene end was trimmed by 1 base and the J gene end by 6 bases; junction bases not matched to a gene: 8. This CDR3 comprises 16 residues. Germline lookup yields CDR1 LNHNV and CDR2 YYDKDF (reference sequence). The CDR3, as DNA: TGTGCCACCAGCAGAGGGATTGGACAGGGTGGAAACATTCAGTACTTC. Its protein is CATSRGIGQGGNIQYF.

This clonotype was recorded a few times. The V and J genes are TRBV11-2 and TRBJ2-7; 8 nucleotides match TRBD2. V shed 1 base and J 4 bases; nucleotides not matched to a gene: 15. The V gene's germline CDR1 is SGHAT and CDR2 FQNNGV. The CDR3 spans 18 residues. CDR3 coding DNA: TGTGCCAGCAGCTTAGTTGGCGGGAGGACCCGGCGAGCATACGAGCAGTACTTC. Translated, it gives CASSLVGGRTRRAYEQYF.

This clonotype was detected only a few times. V and J are TRBV6-4 and TRBJ2-3, with 12 positions matching TRBD1. V shed 6 bases, J shed 4 bases, and the junction held 8 bases outside the gene matches. CDR3 length equals 16 residues. CDR1 and CDR2 (germline): MRHNA, SNTAGT. The CDR3: CASSERGTGGADTQYF. The CDR3 bases are TGTGCCAGCAGCGAACGAGGGACAGGGGGCGCAGATACGCAGTATTTT.

The genes are TRBV4-1 and TRBJ2-1; 9 nucleotides match TRBD2. V was pared by 2 bases and J by 3 bases, with 5 bases of the junction left unmatched. In germline, CDR1 is MGHRA, CDR2 YSYEKL. This CDR3 contains 16 residues. In DNA, the CDR3 is TGCGCCAGCAGCCAACTAGCGGGGCCTATCTACAATGAGCAGTTCTTC. This gives the protein CASSQLAGPIYNEQFF.

This clonotype showed up just a few times. The CDR3 DNA follows: TGTGCCAGCAGTTTCCCGGGGACGGGCACTGAAGCTTTCTTT. Encoded protein: CASSFPGTGTEAFF. The V call is TRBV28, the J call TRBJ1-1, with D tentatively TRBD1 (5 bases). Trimming removed 3 bases at V and 4 bases at J, with 12 bases between. The germline V gene has CDR1 MDHEN and CDR2 SYDVKM. The CDR3 length is 14 residues.

This chain links TRBV7-9 with TRBJ1-3; TRBD1 aligns across 9 bases. Germline loops: CDR1 SEHNR, CDR2 FQNEAQ (reference sequence). Trimming took 4 bases from V and 2 from J; bases not matched to a gene: 6. This CDR3 has 16 residues. CDR3: CASSSSGTGPGNTIYF. The CDR3 nucleotides are TGTGCCAGCAGCTCCTCCGGGACAGGGCCTGGAAACACCATATATTTT.

In its sample, this clonotype was seen many times. V is TRBV5-5 and J is TRBJ2-1; the D gene is possibly TRBD2 (6 bases). CDR1 and CDR2 from the germline V gene are SGHKS and YYEKEE (reference sequence). V gave up 2 bases and J gave up 7 bases, with 19 bases separating them. The CDR3 contains 16 residues. The CDR3 nucleotides are TGTGCCAGCAGCTTCAGAGGTCACATAGCGGTGAATGAGCAGTTCTTC. As protein: CASSFRGHIAVNEQFF. The entire variable domain, with the rest obtained from reference TRBV5-5 and TRBJ2-1, is as follows: DAGVTQSPTHLIKTRGQQVTLRCSPISGHKSVSWYQQVLGQGPQFIFQYYEKEERGRGNFPDRFSARQFPNYSSELNVNALLLGDSALYLCASSFRGHIAVNEQFFGPGTRLTVL.

The chain is built from TRBV20-1 and TRBJ2-5, with 14 bases lining up with TRBD2. Germline assignment: CDR1 DFQATT and CDR2 SNEGSKA (reference sequence). CDR3 length equals 21 residues. V lost 1 base, J lost 2 bases, and 18 bases stayed unmatched. CDR3 DNA sequence: TGCAGTGCTAGAGTAAGGTACTCGGGACTAGCGGGAGAGCGTCTTCAAGAGACCCAGTACTTC. It specifies CSARVRYSGLAGERLQETQYF.

This clonotype was seen a few times. V and J are TRBV9 and TRBJ2-1; 9 bases line up with TRBD2. Germline assignment: CDR1 SGDLS and CDR2 YYNGEE. Trimming removed 7 bases from V and 3 bases from J; junction bases left unmatched: 2. The length of the CDR3 is 13 residues. The CDR3 loop is CASGREGYNEQFF. The CDR3 nucleotides read TGTGCCAGCGGGCGGGAGGGCTACAATGAGCAGTTCTTC.

The chain couples TRBV20-1 to TRBJ2-1; TRBD2 might be the D (5 bases). From germline, CDR1 is DFQATT and CDR2 SNEGSKA (reference sequence). This CDR3 comprises 11 residues. Trimming took off 3 bases at V and 9 bases at J, with 9 bases between the two ends. CDR3 loop: CSASVDSEQFF. CDR3 bases: TGCAGTGCTAGCGTGGACTCTGAGCAGTTCTTC.

This clonotype was found many times. The chain has TRBV28 and TRBJ1-4; the D is unclear. The CDR3 is 13 residues long. V lost 6 bases to trimming and J lost 5 bases, with 10 bases between them. The V gene's germline CDR1 is MDHEN and CDR2 SYDVKM. DNA for the CDR3: TGTGCCAGCAGCGAAGGTGGGAATGAAAAACTGTTTTTT. It encodes CASSEGGNEKLFF.

This clonotype was seen repeatedly, ten times or more. The rearrangement uses TRBV29-1 and TRBJ2-1; 9 bases map to TRBD2. This CDR3 spans 14 amino acids. Germline lookup yields CDR1 SQVTM and CDR2 ANQGSEA. V gave up 3 bases and J gave up 9 bases; unmatched junction bases: 9. As DNA, the CDR3 is TGCAGCGTTGAGGCGGGAGGGGTCGGTACTGAGCAGTTCTTC. It yields the protein CSVEAGGVGTEQFF.

In regard to this clonotype: With a much larger clone just one base away, this may be a read error. V is TRBV24-1 and J is TRBJ2-5; TRBD2 matches at 11 bases. Germline V CDR1 and CDR2: KGHDR, SFDVKD. The CDR3 covers 15 residues. In nucleotides, the CDR3 is TGTGTCACCAGTCTAGCGGGAGGTCGGGGGGAGACCCAGTACTTC. It specifies CVTSLAGGRGETQYF.

This clonotype was observed many times. The chain recombines TRBV12-3 or TRBV12-4 with TRBJ2-1; D gene ambiguous. The CDR3 totals 15 residues. V was shortened by 5 bases and J by 0 bases, with 11 bases between the two germline ends. CDR3: CASSLEASSYNEQFF. The CDR3 nucleotides read TGTGCCAGCAGTCTCGAGGCTAGCTCCTACAATGAGCAGTTCTTC.

The V and J genes are TRBV20-1 and TRBJ2-1; D is unclear. Germline V lookup: CDR1 DFQATT, CDR2 SNEGSKA (reference sequence). V dropped 8 bases and J dropped 0 bases, with 5 bases sitting between them. This CDR3 contains 11 residues. The CDR3 region has the DNA TGCAGTAGCAGCTCCTACAATGAGCAGTTCTTC. Translated: CSSSSYNEQFF.

This sequence joins TRBV4-2 and TRBJ2-3; D ambiguous. CDR1 LGHNA and CDR2 YNFKEQ come from the germline V gene. Trimming removed 0 bases from V and 0 bases from J, with 16 bases in between. The CDR3 has 18 amino acids. The CDR3 reads CASSQDNGPPRSTDTQYF. The DNA for the CDR3 is TGTGCCAGCAGCCAAGATAACGGGCCTCCAAGAAGCACAGATACGCAGTATTTT.